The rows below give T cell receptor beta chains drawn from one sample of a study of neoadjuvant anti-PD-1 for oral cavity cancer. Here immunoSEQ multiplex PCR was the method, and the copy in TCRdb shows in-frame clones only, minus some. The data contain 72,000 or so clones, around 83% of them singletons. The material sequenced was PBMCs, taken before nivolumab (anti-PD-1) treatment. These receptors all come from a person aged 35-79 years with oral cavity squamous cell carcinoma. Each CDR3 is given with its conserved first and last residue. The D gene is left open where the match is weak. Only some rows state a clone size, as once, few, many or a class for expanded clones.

CDR3: CASSGTALLEQYF; DNA: TGTGCCAGCAGCGGAACGGCCCTTCTCGAGCAGTACTTC; J: TRBJ2-7; V: TRBV11-3; D: -; size: -
CDR3: CASSPPPGFGYEQYF; DNA: TGTGCCAGCAGTCCGCCACCTGGGTTCGGCTACGAGCAGTACTTC; J: TRBJ2-7; V: TRBV27; D: -; size: -
CDR3: CASSQDGLAGWISYEQYF; DNA: TGCGCCAGCAGCCAAGATGGACTAGCGGGATGGATATCCTACGAGCAGTACTTC; J: TRBJ2-7; V: TRBV4-1; D: TRBD2; size: -
CDR3: CASSELGLRQGVSGYTF; DNA: TGTGCCAGCAGTGAACTGGGATTGAGACAGGGTGTGTCCGGCTACACCTTC; J: TRBJ1-2; V: TRBV6-1; D: TRBD1; size: -
CDR3: CASSQGLAGGNEQFF; DNA: TGTGCCAGCAGCCAAGGCCTAGCGGGGGGTAATGAGCAGTTCTTC; J: TRBJ2-1; V: TRBV4-2; D: TRBD2; size: -
CDR3: CASSTGRRGSTDTQYF; DNA: TGTGCCAGTAGTACTGGACGGAGGGGTAGCACAGATACGCAGTATTTT; J: TRBJ2-3; V: TRBV19; D: -; size: -
CDR3: CASSEKLAGPREQFF; DNA: TGTGCCAGCAGTGAAAAACTAGCGGGGCCTAGGGAGCAGTTCTTC; J: TRBJ2-1; V: TRBV6-1; D: TRBD2; size: -
CDR3: CASTEGVTGELFF; DNA: TGTGCCAGTACTGAGGGAGTCACCGGGGAGCTGTTTTTT; J: TRBJ2-2; V: TRBV6-1; D: -; size: once
CDR3: CASSESGGLVNQPQHF; DNA: TGCGCCAGCAGTGAGTCTGGGGGATTAGTTAATCAGCCCCAGCATTTT; J: TRBJ1-5; V: TRBV10-2; D: -; size: -
CDR3: CASGGASPYTF; DNA: TGTGCTAGTGGTGGGGCAAGTCCCTACACCTTC; J: TRBJ1-2; V: TRBV12-5; D: -; size: few
CDR3: CASAQTGHNQPQHF; DNA: TGTGCCAGCGCCCAGACAGGCCACAATCAGCCCCAGCATTTT; J: TRBJ1-5; V: TRBV25-1; D: -; size: -
CDR3: CSAIRGNTIYF; DNA: TGCAGTGCCATTAGGGGAAACACCATATATTTT; J: TRBJ1-3; V: TRBV20-1; D: -; size: -
CDR3: CAWTRDSATTGELFF; DNA: TGTGCCTGGACCCGGGACAGCGCTACGACCGGGGAGCTGTTTTTT; J: TRBJ2-2; V: TRBV30; D: TRBD1; size: -
CDR3: CASSLGRGWEQYF; DNA: TGTGCCAGCAGCTTAGGTCGGGGGTGGGAGCAGTACTTC; J: TRBJ2-7; V: TRBV7-6; D: -; size: -
CDR3: CASSLVIDTQYF; DNA: TGTGCCAGCAGCTTAGTCATAGATACGCAGTATTTT; J: TRBJ2-3; V: TRBV7-9; D: -; size: -
CDR3: CASSSGTRVVTGELFF; DNA: TGTGCCAGCAGCTCCGGGACTAGAGTCGTCACCGGGGAGCTGTTTTTT; J: TRBJ2-2; V: TRBV7-6; D: TRBD2; size: -
CDR3: CASSQVRFKLAGGDNEQFF; DNA: TGCGCCAGCAGTCAAGTCCGCTTTAAACTAGCGGGGGGTGACAATGAGCAGTTCTTC; J: TRBJ2-1; V: TRBV4-1; D: TRBD2; size: few
CDR3: CASSLDRVFGYDEQYF; DNA: TGTGCCAGCAGCTTAGATCGGGTCTTCGGGTATGACGAGCAGTACTTC; J: TRBJ2-7; V: TRBV7-9; D: -; size: -
CDR3: CASSFGTPGQPQHF; DNA: TGTGCCAGCAGTTTTGGGACACCCGGTCAGCCCCAGCATTTT; J: TRBJ1-5; V: TRBV27; D: -; size: -
CDR3: CATSQGSLDNEQFF; DNA: TGCGCCACCTCCCAGGGGTCCTTAGACAATGAGCAGTTCTTC; J: TRBJ2-1; V: TRBV5-1; D: -; size: -
CDR3: CASSLTLATSNEQFF; DNA: TGCGCCAGCAGCTTGACACTAGCGACGTCCAATGAGCAGTTCTTC; J: TRBJ2-1; V: TRBV5-1; D: TRBD2; size: -
CDR3: CASSFDRTNEKLFF; DNA: TGTGCCAGCAGTTTTGACAGAACTAATGAAAAACTGTTTTTT; J: TRBJ1-4; V: TRBV27; D: -; size: -
CDR3: CASKGLRGNYEQYF; DNA: TGTGCCAGCAAGGGCCTTCGAGGAAACTACGAGCAGTACTTC; J: TRBJ2-7; V: TRBV2; D: -; size: -
CDR3: CASTPGASNTGELFF; DNA: TGTGCCAGCACCCCAGGGGCGTCGAACACCGGGGAGCTGTTTTTT; J: TRBJ2-2; V: TRBV5-4; D: -; size: -
CDR3: CSAGFTDNEQFF; DNA: TGCAGCGCCGGTTTCACCGACAATGAGCAGTTCTTC; J: TRBJ2-1; V: TRBV29-1; D: -; size: few
CDR3: CASQRDRSGGYTF; DNA: TGTGCCAGCCAACGGGACAGGTCGGGAGGCTACACCTTC; J: TRBJ1-2; V: TRBV11-2; D: TRBD1; size: -
CDR3: CASYSGRNTEAFF; DNA: TGTGCCAGCTACTCAGGGAGGAACACTGAAGCTTTCTTT; J: TRBJ1-1; V: TRBV2; D: -; size: few
CDR3: CASSEAYGRTDTQYF; DNA: TGTGCCAGCAGTGAAGCATACGGCCGCACAGATACGCAGTATTTT; J: TRBJ2-3; V: TRBV6-1; D: -; size: -
CDR3: CASSLPSTGGREKLFF; DNA: TGTGCCAGCAGCTTGCCATCGACAGGGGGACGAGAAAAACTGTTTTTT; J: TRBJ1-4; V: TRBV5-4; D: TRBD1; size: -
CDR3: CASSWRRSANKNTGELFF; DNA: TGTGCCAGCAGCTGGCGGAGGTCAGCGAACAAGAACACCGGGGAGCTGTTTTTT; J: TRBJ2-2; V: TRBV7-2; D: -; size: -
CDR3: CASKRTGLGEKLFF; DNA: TGTGCCAGCAAACGGACAGGGTTGGGGGAAAAACTGTTTTTT; J: TRBJ1-4; V: TRBV6-1; D: TRBD1; size: -
CDR3: CASRLRNTGELFF; DNA: TGTGCCAGCAGGCTGAGGAACACCGGGGAGCTGTTTTTT; J: TRBJ2-2; V: TRBV6-1; D: -; size: -
CDR3: CASSLRGWDTEAFF; DNA: TGTGCCAGTAGTTTACGGGGCTGGGACACTGAAGCTTTCTTT; J: TRBJ1-1; V: TRBV19; D: -; size: -
CDR3: CASFSPGANVLTF; DNA: TGTGCCTCCTTTAGTCCTGGGGCCAACGTCCTGACTTTC; J: TRBJ2-6; V: TRBV7-9; D: -; size: -
CDR3: CAISVWTSGITGELFF; DNA: TGTGCCATCAGTGTTTGGACTAGCGGGATCACCGGGGAGCTGTTTTTT; J: TRBJ2-2; V: TRBV10-3; D: TRBD2; size: -
CDR3: CASSGDRGQPQHF; DNA: TGTGCCAGCAGCGGAGACAGGGGGCAGCCCCAGCATTTT; J: TRBJ1-5; V: TRBV7-2; D: TRBD1; size: -
CDR3: CASQGQAYEQYF; DNA: TGCGCCAGCCAAGGACAGGCTTACGAGCAGTACTTC; J: TRBJ2-7; V: TRBV10-2; D: TRBD1; size: -
CDR3: CASRGTGTGVTYEQYF; DNA: TGTGCCAGCAGGGGAACCGGGACAGGGGTGACCTACGAGCAGTACTTC; J: TRBJ2-7; V: TRBV25-1; D: TRBD1; size: few
CDR3: CASSSGQGWGEKLFF; DNA: TGTGCCAGCAGCTCTGGACAGGGCTGGGGTGAAAAACTGTTTTTT; J: TRBJ1-4; V: TRBV7-6; D: TRBD1; size: -
CDR3: CATQGGSLNTEAFF; DNA: TGTGCCACCCAAGGGGGCAGCCTCAACACTGAAGCTTTCTTT; J: TRBJ1-1; V: TRBV27; D: TRBD1; size: few
CDR3: CARPYRDQPQHF; DNA: TGTGCCAGGCCATACAGGGATCAGCCCCAGCATTTT; J: TRBJ1-5; V: TRBV27; D: -; size: -
CDR3: CASSLARGTGELFF; DNA: TGTGCCAGCAGCTTAGCCAGGGGGACCGGGGAGCTGTTTTTT; J: TRBJ2-2; V: TRBV13; D: TRBD1; size: -
CDR3: CASSELAEETQYF; DNA: TGTGCCAGCAGTGAACTAGCGGAAGAGACCCAGTACTTC; J: TRBJ2-5; V: TRBV2; D: TRBD2; size: -
CDR3: CAIMGGPGLTDTQYF; DNA: TGTGCCATCATGGGGGGCCCAGGGTTGACAGATACGCAGTATTTT; J: TRBJ2-3; V: TRBV10-3; D: -; size: -
CDR3: CASSPGTGWQPQHF; DNA: TGTGCCAGCAGCCCCGGGACAGGCTGGCAGCCCCAGCATTTT; J: TRBJ1-5; V: TRBV6-6; D: TRBD1; size: few
CDR3: CASSFRDGQGHGYTF; DNA: TGTGCCAGCAGCTTCCGGGACGGACAAGGTCATGGCTACACCTTC; J: TRBJ1-2; V: TRBV11-2; D: -; size: -
CDR3: CSVYGTGIYEQYF; DNA: TGCAGCGTTTATGGGACAGGGATCTACGAGCAGTACTTC; J: TRBJ2-7; V: TRBV29-1; D: TRBD1; size: -
CDR3: CAISEAETNSPLHF; DNA: TGTGCCATCAGTGAAGCAGAGACTAATTCACCCCTCCACTTT; J: TRBJ1-6; V: TRBV10-3; D: -; size: -
CDR3: CASSLSLGYEQYF; DNA: TGTGCCAGCAGTTTATCCCTTGGGTACGAGCAGTACTTC; J: TRBJ2-7; V: TRBV27; D: -; size: -
CDR3: CASSRSGGRTYEQYF; DNA: TGCGCCAGCAGCCGTAGCGGGGGCCGCACATACGAGCAGTACTTC; J: TRBJ2-7; V: TRBV4-1; D: TRBD2; size: -